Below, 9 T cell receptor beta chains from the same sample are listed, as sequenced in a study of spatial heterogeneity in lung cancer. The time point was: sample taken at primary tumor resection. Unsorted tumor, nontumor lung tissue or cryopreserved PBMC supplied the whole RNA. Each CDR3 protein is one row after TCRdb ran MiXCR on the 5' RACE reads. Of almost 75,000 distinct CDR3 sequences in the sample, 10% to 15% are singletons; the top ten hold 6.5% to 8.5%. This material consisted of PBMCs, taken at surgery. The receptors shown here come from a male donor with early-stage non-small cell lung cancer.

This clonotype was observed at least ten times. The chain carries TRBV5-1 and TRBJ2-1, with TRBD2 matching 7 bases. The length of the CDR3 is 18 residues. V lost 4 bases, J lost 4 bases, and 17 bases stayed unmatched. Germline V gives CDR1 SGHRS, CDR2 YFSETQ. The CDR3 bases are TGCGCCAGCAGCCTACTAGCAGGTGGGAGGGCCCAGTACAATGAGCAGTTCTTC. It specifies CASSLLAGGRAQYNEQFF.

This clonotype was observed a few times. CDR3 protein: CASSGGDSGQPQHF. In nucleotides, the CDR3 is TGTGCCAGCAGCGGAGGCGACTCCGGTCAGCCCCAGCATTTT. The rearrangement joins TRBV9 to TRBJ1-5; D is ambiguous. This CDR3 is built from 14 residues. Looked up from germline, CDR1 is SGDLS and CDR2 is YYNGEE. V lost 3 bases to trimming and J lost 6 bases, with 13 bases between them.

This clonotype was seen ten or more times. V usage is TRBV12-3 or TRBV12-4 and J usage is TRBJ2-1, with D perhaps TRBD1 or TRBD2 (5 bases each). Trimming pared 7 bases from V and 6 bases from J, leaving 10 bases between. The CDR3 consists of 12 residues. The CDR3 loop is CASNSGTNEQFF. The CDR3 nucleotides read TGTGCCAGCAATTCGGGGACCAATGAGCAGTTCTTC.

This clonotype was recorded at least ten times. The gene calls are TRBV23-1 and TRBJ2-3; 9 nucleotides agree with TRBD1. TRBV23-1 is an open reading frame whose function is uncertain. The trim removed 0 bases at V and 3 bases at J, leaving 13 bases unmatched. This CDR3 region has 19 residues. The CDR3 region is CASSQSGSASGTGTDTQYF. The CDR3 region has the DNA TGCGCCAGCAGTCAATCTGGTTCAGCGTCCGGGACAGGGACAGATACGCAGTATTTT.

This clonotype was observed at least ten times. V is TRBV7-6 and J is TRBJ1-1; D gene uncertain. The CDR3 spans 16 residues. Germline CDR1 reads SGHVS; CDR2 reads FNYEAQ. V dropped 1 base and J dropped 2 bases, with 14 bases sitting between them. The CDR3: CASSLGVAGENTEAFF. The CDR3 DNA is TGTGCCAGCAGCTTAGGGGTAGCGGGCGAAAACACTGAAGCTTTCTTT.

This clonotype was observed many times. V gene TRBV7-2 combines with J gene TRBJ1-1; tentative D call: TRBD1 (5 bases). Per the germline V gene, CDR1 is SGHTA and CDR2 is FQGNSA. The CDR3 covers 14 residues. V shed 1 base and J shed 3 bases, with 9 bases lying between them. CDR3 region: CASSLEGLDTEAFF. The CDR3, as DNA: TGTGCCAGCAGCTTAGAGGGGTTGGACACTGAAGCTTTCTTT.

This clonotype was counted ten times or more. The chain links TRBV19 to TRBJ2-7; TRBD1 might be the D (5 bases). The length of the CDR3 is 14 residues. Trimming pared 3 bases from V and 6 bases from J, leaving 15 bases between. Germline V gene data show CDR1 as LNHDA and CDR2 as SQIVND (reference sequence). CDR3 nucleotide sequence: TGTGCCAGTAGTATCGGAGTTGACAGCGTCGAGCAGTACTTC. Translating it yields CASSIGVDSVEQYF.

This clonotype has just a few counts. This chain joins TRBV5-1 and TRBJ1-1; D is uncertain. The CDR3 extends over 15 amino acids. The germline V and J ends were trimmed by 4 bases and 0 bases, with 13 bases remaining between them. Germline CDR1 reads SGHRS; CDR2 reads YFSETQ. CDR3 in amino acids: CASSPTVTVNTEAFF. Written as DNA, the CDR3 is TGCGCCAGCAGCCCAACAGTGACCGTGAACACTGAAGCTTTCTTT. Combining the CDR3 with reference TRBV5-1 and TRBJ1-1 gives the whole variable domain KAGVTQTPRYLIKTRGQQVTLSCSPISGHRSVSWYQQTPGQGLQFLFEYFSETQRNKGNFPGRFSGRQFSNSRSEMNVSTLELGDSALYLCASSPTVTVNTEAFFGQGTRLTVV.

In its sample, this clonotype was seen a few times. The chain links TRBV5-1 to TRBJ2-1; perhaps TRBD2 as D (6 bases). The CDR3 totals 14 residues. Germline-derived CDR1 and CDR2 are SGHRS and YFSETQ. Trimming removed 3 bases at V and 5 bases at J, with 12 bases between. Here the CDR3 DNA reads TGCGCCAGCAGCTCCCAGGCGGGGCACAATGAGCAGTTCTTC. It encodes CASSSQAGHNEQFF.